Reported below is one T cell receptor (beta chain). The antigen is unknown. At one end the junction does not follow the germline gene, possibly because of a read error. From germline, CDR1 is LGHNT and CDR2 FRNRAP. The CDR3 runs 12 residues. This sample's time point: persistent/refractory GD, antithyroid drugs over 5 years with positive TRAb. The authors made the TCR library using RNA they extracted from PBMCs. These data originate in a study of regulatory T cells in long-lasting Graves disease. Regarding the study as a whole: The researchers studied only peripheral blood, not thyroid tissue. Patients with persistent disease shared over 2,500 public clonotypes, outpacing the roughly 1,000 shared by new patients.

Arm-PCR of CDR3 regions with iRepertoire HTBI primers generated TCR beta libraries. Per the original data handling: Detected in the samples were over 55 TRBV and 14 to 15 TRBJ segments. MiXCR, run by TCRdb on the multiplex PCR reads, gives a single entry per CDR3 protein. These V and J calls originate from TCRdb's pipeline instead of the authors' own analysis. The sample holds a few hundred thousand distinct CDR3 sequences, around a fifth seen once. Material: peripheral blood mononuclear cells (PBMCs), obtained when the disease was refractory, from a patient treated with antithyroid drugs. V usage is TRBV12-5 and J usage is TRBJ2-1; either TRBD1 or TRBD2 may fit D (6 bases each). The origin of this receptor is a female donor with Graves disease. The CDR3 here is CASGPDGGLQIF. The CDR3 DNA reads TGTGCTAGTGGTCCCGATGGGGGGCTTCAAATCTTC.